The 27 T cell receptor beta chains below come from one sample, sequenced in a study of cytomegalovirus exposure and HLA in healthy donors. The PCR made use of 60 Vbeta and 13 Jbeta primers. The assay was immunoSEQ multiplex PCR, and TCRdb's table has in-frame clones only and misses some. In the table there are over 150,000 clones, roughly 80% of which are singletons. Sequenced: PBMCs. The origin of the receptors is a man younger than 40 in good health and CMV-seropositive.

This clone was seen a few times. The rearrangement joins TRBV7-9 to TRBJ1-3, with no clear D. Between the trimmed V and J ends, which lost 7 bases and 0 bases, there was a span of 13 bases. The CDR3 has 15 residues. Germline values: CDR1 SEHNR, CDR2 FQNEAQ (reference sequence). Written as DNA, the CDR3 is TGTGCCAGCACCCGAGCCCCGGGCTCTGGAAACACCATATATTTT. The encoded protein is CASTRAPGSGNTIYF.

As DNA, the CDR3 is TGTGCCAGCACTCAGGGGGGAGGTGAGCAGTTCTTC. This encodes CASTQGGGEQFF. The chain links TRBV9 to TRBJ2-1; TRBD1 might be the D (7 bases). The V and J ends lost 6 bases and 9 bases respectively, with 13 bases between them. The CDR3 has 12 amino acids. The germline CDR1 and CDR2 sequences are SGDLS and YYNGEE.

The chain employs TRBV6-1 and TRBJ1-2, with 12 bases aligning to TRBD1. V trimming: 5 bases; J trimming: 8 bases; junction bases outside the gene matches: 9. This CDR3 contains 15 residues. Germline V gene data show CDR1 as MNHNS and CDR2 as SASEGT. The CDR3 sequence is CASSLKGQGAKGYTF. The CDR3 DNA reads TGTGCCAGCAGTCTAAAGGGACAGGGGGCAAAGGGCTACACCTTC.

The J gene is TRBJ1-5, the V gene TRBV4-1; D is possibly TRBD1 (6 bases). The germline V gene has CDR1 MGHRA and CDR2 YSYEKL. The CDR3 runs 18 residues. V was clipped by 0 bases and J by 0 bases, with 15 bases between them. The CDR3 coding sequence is TGCGCCAGCAGCCAAGATCCCCCTCGGACAGTTAGCAATCAGCCCCAGCATTTT. As protein: CASSQDPPRTVSNQPQHF.

This rearrangement joins TRBV30 to TRBJ2-5; maybe TRBD1 (6 bases). Trimming shortened V by 0 bases and J by 0 bases, and 11 bases separated the two germline ends. The CDR3 consists of 15 residues. The germline V gene encodes CDR1 GTSNPN and CDR2 SVGIG (reference sequence). As DNA, the CDR3 is TGTGCCTGGAGTGTGGACAGTGAGTACCAAGAGACCCAGTACTTC. This sequence encodes CAWSVDSEYQETQYF.

This sequence joins TRBV5-5 and TRBJ1-1; TRBD1 matches 7 bases. The junction had 4 bases not matched to a gene; V was cut back by 4 bases and J by 4 bases. This CDR3 is 13 amino acids long. Germline assignment: CDR1 SGHKS and CDR2 YYEKEE (reference sequence). Here the CDR3 DNA reads TGTGCCAGCAGCCCCTGGACAGGCACTGAAGCTTTCTTT. It codes for CASSPWTGTEAFF.

The V call is TRBV4-1, the J call TRBJ2-7; possibly TRBD2 for D (5 bases). CDR3 length: 14 amino acids. The V end was cut by 5 bases, the J end by 2 bases, with 13 bases between. Germline CDR1 reads MGHRA; CDR2 reads YSYEKL. This CDR3 reads CASSKVPEAYEQYF. DNA of the CDR3: TGCGCCAGCAGCAAAGTCCCGGAGGCCTACGAGCAGTACTTC.

The table lists this clone with a count of one. The chain couples TRBV4-2 to TRBJ2-4, with 12 positions matching TRBD2. J gave up 9 bases and V 1 base, and 7 bases lay outside the gene matches. The germline V gene encodes CDR1 LGHNA and CDR2 YNFKEQ. CDR3 length: 16 residues. This CDR3 is CASSQGLAGGPSIQYF. CDR3 DNA: TGTGCCAGCAGCCAAGGTCTAGCGGGGGGGCCGAGCATTCAGTACTTC.

The V gene is TRBV19, the J gene TRBJ2-1; 10 bases map to TRBD2. Trimming took 5 bases from V and 6 from J; bases not matched to a gene: 4. The CDR3 spans 14 residues. Germline CDR1 and CDR2: LNHDA and SQIVND (reference sequence). The CDR3 nucleotides read TGTGCCAGTAGTTCTGGGACTAGCGTCAATGAGCAGTTCTTC. Protein product: CASSSGTSVNEQFF.

This chain's CDR3 is CASSPTGGSYGYTF. The CDR3 bases are TGTGCCAGCAGTCCTACAGGGGGCAGCTATGGCTACACCTTC. The chain links TRBV2 to TRBJ1-2, with TRBD1 matching 9 bases. The V and J ends lost 5 bases and 4 bases, in that order; junction bases with no gene match: 5. This CDR3 region has 14 residues. Germline V gives CDR1 SNHLY, CDR2 FYNNEI.

V and J are TRBV30 and TRBJ2-1; tentative D call: TRBD2 (7 bases). Germline assignment: CDR1 GTSNPN and CDR2 SVGIG (reference sequence). The length of the CDR3 is 13 residues. Trimming stripped 4 bases from V and 4 bases from J, with 11 bases between. CDR3 sequence reads: CAWTAGAYNEQFF. CDR3 DNA: TGTGCCTGGACGGCGGGGGCTTACAATGAGCAGTTCTTC.

The rearrangement joins TRBV25-1 to TRBJ2-1, with 12 bases identical to TRBD1. The CDR3 is made up of 15 amino acids. Trimming took 6 bases from V and 7 from J; bases not matched to a gene: 7. Germline loops: CDR1 MGHDK, CDR2 SYGVNS. The DNA of the CDR3 is TGTGCCAGCAGAGAGGGGACAGGGGGCAGGAATGAGCAGTTCTTC. This gives the protein CASREGTGGRNEQFF.

The V call is TRBV7-6, the J call TRBJ1-6; 8 bases line up with TRBD1. V trimming: 1 base; J trimming: 1 base; junction bases outside the gene matches: 3. Germline CDR1 is SGHVS and CDR2 is FNYEAQ. CDR3 length: 17 residues. The chain's CDR3 is CASSLGQGASYNSPLHF. CDR3 in DNA: TGTGCCAGCAGCTTAGGTCAGGGGGCATCCTATAATTCACCCCTCCACTTT. The full variable domain, its missing parts supplied by reference TRBV7-6 and TRBJ1-6, is GAGVSQSPRYKVTKRGQDVALRCDPISGHVSLYWYRQALGQGPEFLTYFNYEAQQDKSGLPNDRFSAERPEGSISTLTIQRTEQRDSAMYRCASSLGQGASYNSPLHFGNGTRLTVT.

V is TRBV7-3 and J is TRBJ2-2; TRBD1 matches 10 bases. This CDR3 has 15 amino acids. Germline CDR1 is SGHTA and CDR2 is FQGTGA. V was clipped by 5 bases and J by 4 bases; unmatched bases: 4. The CDR3 region has the DNA TGTGCCAGCAGCGGGACAGGGGACGGCACCGGGGAGCTGTTTTTT. Protein: CASSGTGDGTGELFF.

This chain connects TRBV28 to TRBJ1-1; 8 nucleotides line up with TRBD1. The CDR3 is made up of 15 amino acids. Germline values: CDR1 MDHEN, CDR2 SYDVKM. Trimming removed 3 bases from V and 1 base from J; junction bases left unmatched: 4. The CDR3 coding sequence is TGTGCCAGCAGTTTCATTGGACAGGGGAACACTGAAGCTTTCTTT. This sequence encodes CASSFIGQGNTEAFF.

This clone appeared a few times. This rearrangement joins TRBV29-1 to TRBJ2-7; 10 bases fit TRBD1. The V and J ends lost 5 bases and 2 bases, in that order; junction bases with no gene match: 3. Germline values: CDR1 SQVTM, CDR2 ANQGSEA. The CDR3 spans 13 residues. The CDR3 protein is CSVRDRGPYEQYF. CDR3 sequence (DNA): TGCAGCGTTAGGGACAGGGGACCCTACGAGCAGTACTTC.

The V and J genes are TRBV5-1 and TRBJ2-2; 9 bases line up with TRBD1. This CDR3 contains 15 residues. Germline V gene lookup returns CDR1 SGHRS and CDR2 YFSETQ. V lost 2 bases and J lost 4; bases outside the gene matches: 3. CDR3: CASSLGQGTTGELFF. The DNA of the CDR3 is TGCGCCAGCAGCTTAGGACAGGGGACCACCGGGGAGCTGTTTTTT. Combining the CDR3 with reference TRBV5-1 and TRBJ2-2 gives the whole variable domain KAGVTQTPRYLIKTRGQQVTLSCSPISGHRSVSWYQQTPGQGLQFLFEYFSETQRNKGNFPGRFSGRQFSNSRSEMNVSTLELGDSALYLCASSLGQGTTGELFFGEGSRLTVL.

The J gene is TRBJ2-7, the V gene TRBV7-6; D possibly corresponds to TRBD1 (6 bases). Trimming stripped 1 base from V and 6 bases from J, with 13 bases between. CDR1 and CDR2 (germline): SGHVS, FNYEAQ. The CDR3 extends over 14 amino acids. CDR3: CASSLEGVGTEQYF. In DNA, the CDR3 is TGTGCCAGCAGCTTAGAGGGGGTCGGTACCGAGCAGTACTTC.

The V call is TRBV10-3, the J call TRBJ2-3; possibly TRBD2 for D (5 bases). Trimming took off 10 bases at V and 1 base at J, with 18 bases between the two ends. The CDR3 sequence is 15 residues long. The germline V gene has CDR1 ENHRY and CDR2 SYGVKD. The CDR3, as DNA: TGTGCCAGTCTGGACTCGGTGTCTGGCACAGATACGCAGTATTTT. It translates to CASLDSVSGTDTQYF.

This clone has a handful of counts. The chain has TRBV6-1 and TRBJ2-7, with 9 bases lining up with TRBD2. This CDR3 spans 15 amino acids. The trim removed 2 bases at V and 4 bases at J, leaving 6 bases unmatched. Germline V gives CDR1 MNHNS, CDR2 SASEGT. Written as DNA, the CDR3 is TGTGCCAGCAGTGAATTCGCTAGCGGGGTATACGAGCAGTACTTC. Its translation: CASSEFASGVYEQYF.

This clone showed up just once. V gene TRBV2 combines with J gene TRBJ2-3; a weak D match, TRBD1 (5 bases). The CDR3 length is 14 residues. Germline V gene lookup returns CDR1 SNHLY and CDR2 FYNNEI. V lost 4 bases and J 5 bases, leaving 13 bases between the germline ends. CDR3 bases: TGTGCCAGCAGTGTACGGTCAGGGCAAGATACGCAGTATTTT. The encoded protein is CASSVRSGQDTQYF.

CDR3 sequence: CASSLLGHDSHEQFF. The DNA for the CDR3 is TGCGCCAGCAGCTTGTTGGGGCACGATAGCCATGAGCAGTTCTTC. The chain links TRBV5-1 to TRBJ2-1; tentative D call: TRBD1 (5 bases). Germline V gene lookup returns CDR1 SGHRS and CDR2 YFSETQ. V dropped 1 base and J dropped 8 bases, with 16 bases sitting between them. The CDR3 length is 15 residues.

About this clone: The germline gene is not matched at one end of the junction; a read error may be the cause. The gene calls are TRBV6-6 and TRBJ1-5; TRBD1 matches at 8 bases. Germline V gives CDR1 MNHNY, CDR2 SVGAGI (reference sequence). The CDR3 is 14 amino acids. CDR3 in amino acids: CAGSPTGANQPQHF. The CDR3 DNA follows: TGTGCCGGCAGTCCGACAGGGGCCAATCAGCCCCAGCATTTT.

This chain uses TRBV6-6 with TRBJ2-2; D not resolved. The V gene lost 6 bases and the J gene lost 4 bases, with 12 bases spanning the gap. Germline CDR1 reads MNHNY; CDR2 reads SVGAGI (reference sequence). The CDR3 runs to 14 residues. Here the CDR3 reads CASSSLVGTGELFF. The CDR3 DNA sequence: TGTGCCAGCAGCTCTCTAGTCGGCACCGGGGAGCTGTTTTTT.

The V gene is TRBV5-1, the J gene TRBJ1-1; D call uncertain. Trimming took 1 base from V and 3 from J, leaving 16 bases between them. CDR1 SGHRS and CDR2 YFSETQ come from the germline V gene. The CDR3 extends over 16 amino acids. DNA of the CDR3: TGCGCCAGCAGCTTGAGGAGGGCGGGAGAGGACACTGAAGCTTTCTTT. It translates to CASSLRRAGEDTEAFF.

This CDR3 is CASRGSGGGEQFF. The CDR3 bases are TGTGCCAGCCGGGGTAGCGGGGGAGGTGAGCAGTTCTTC. The gene calls are TRBV6-5 and TRBJ2-1; TRBD2 agrees at 9 bases. Germline V gene data show CDR1 as MNHEY and CDR2 as SVGAGI. The V segment lost 8 bases and the J segment 9 bases; nucleotides outside the gene matches: 8. The CDR3 is 13 amino acids.

The chain recombines TRBV30 with TRBJ2-1; 8 bases line up with TRBD1. The ends lost 7 bases at V and 2 bases at J; junction bases unmatched: 4. The CDR3 consists of 13 residues. Germline V gene sequence: CDR1 GTSNPN, CDR2 SVGIG (reference sequence). Written as DNA, the CDR3 is TGTGCCTTGGACAGGGTGGCCTACAATGAGCAGTTCTTC. Encoded protein: CALDRVAYNEQFF.